This is a list of T cell receptor beta chains from one sample in a study of CD8+CD57+ T cells in acquired aplastic anemia. TCRdb passed the reads through MiXCR, listing each CDR3 protein once. The top ten clones hold about 20% of a sample with fewer than 250,000 distinct CDR3 sequences, under 55% of them seen once. Sample: sorted CD4+, CD8+, or CD8+CD57+ T cells (not recorded which) from PBMCs. Every receptor here comes from a human donor with aplastic anemia. The CDR3 runs from the conserved cysteine through the conserved F or W. The order of the fields is J gene, V gene, D gene, clone size, CDR3 protein, CDR3 DNA. D genes are given only for firm matches. The size entry is marked missing in some rows and otherwise reads once, few, many or a size class.

TRBJ1-2 | TRBV19 | NA | NA | CATAAGTVGAGYTF | TGTGCCACCGCCGCCGGGACGGTCGGTGCAGGCTACACCTTC
TRBJ2-3 | TRBV6-1 | NA | many | CATIWGLAPSTDTQYF | TGTGCCACCATATGGGGTCTAGCGCCTAGCACAGATACGCAGTATTTT
TRBJ1-3 | TRBV7-9 | NA | few | CASSPEGVTPGSTIYF | TGTGCCAGCAGCCCAGAGGGGGTTACACCGGGGAGCACCATATATTTT
TRBJ2-7 | TRBV7-2 | NA | NA | CASSLPHSYEQYF | TGTGCCAGCAGCTTACCCCACTCCTACGAGCAGTACTTC
TRBJ1-6 | TRBV20-1 | NA | many | CSARDGTSYNSPLHF | TGCAGTGCTAGAGATGGGACCTCCTATAATTCACCCCTCCACTTT
TRBJ2-5 | TRBV24-1 | NA | NA | CATSDPGTAVGETQYF | TGTGCCACCAGTGACCCCGGGACGGCGGTTGGGGAGACCCAGTACTTC
TRBJ2-3 | TRBV20-1 | TRBD2 | many | CSASGGAGTDTQYF | TGCAGTGCTAGCGGGGGGGCCGGGACAGATACGCAGTATTTT
TRBJ1-1 | TRBV19 | TRBD1 | few | CASRERDRENTKAFF | TGTGCCAGTAGAGAGAGGGACAGGGAGAACACTAAAGCTTTCTTT
TRBJ1-4 | TRBV6-1 | NA | many | CASSEVVQTGMIEKLFF | TGTGCCAGCAGTGAAGTTGTCCAAACAGGGATGATTGAAAAACTGTTTTTT
TRBJ2-7 | TRBV2 | TRBD1 | NA | CASTLDRTSSYEQYF | TGTGCCAGCACCCTGGACAGGACAAGCTCCTACGAGCAGTACTTC
TRBJ2-3 | TRBV20-1 | TRBD2 | many | CSASDPTSGGTDTQYF | TGCAGTGCTAGCGACCCTACTAGCGGGGGAACAGATACGCAGTATTTT
TRBJ2-7 | TRBV7-8 | TRBD1 | many | CASSPHPGQAYEQYF | TGTGCCAGCAGCCCTCATCCGGGACAGGCCTACGAGCAGTACTTC
TRBJ2-1 | TRBV5-5 | TRBD2 | many | CASSLEAGAIHEQFF | TGTGCCAGCAGCTTGGAAGCGGGGGCCATCCATGAGCAGTTCTTC
TRBJ2-1 | TRBV30 | TRBD2 | NA | CAWPRGGSYNEQFF | TGTGCCTGGCCCCGGGGGGGGTCCTACAATGAGCAGTTCTTC
TRBJ2-7 | TRBV7-8 | NA | many | CASTQYSRDYEQYF | TGTGCCAGCACCCAATACTCCAGGGATTACGAGCAGTACTTC
TRBJ2-5 | TRBV2 | TRBD2 | many | CASVQERGGRETQYF | TGTGCCAGCGTGCAGGAGCGGGGGGGCCGAGAGACCCAGTACTTC
TRBJ1-6 | TRBV7-6 | TRBD1 | NA | CASSLGTGISYNSPLHF | TGTGCCAGCAGCTTGGGGACAGGGATCTCCTATAATTCACCCCTCCACTTT
TRBJ1-1 | TRBV29-1 | TRBD1 | few | CSARTGGLGTEAFF | TGCAGCGCAAGGACAGGGGGACTAGGCACTGAAGCTTTCTTT
TRBJ2-3 | TRBV20-1 | TRBD1 | NA | CSATDRAAADTQYF | TGCAGTGCCACGGACAGGGCTGCGGCAGATACGCAGTATTTT
TRBJ1-4 | TRBV9 | NA | many | CASSVGGGARGEKLFF | TGTGCCAGCAGCGTAGGGGGGGGGGCGCGTGGTGAAAAACTGTTTTTT
TRBJ1-3 | TRBV6-5 | NA | NA | CASSVGQTVTGNTIYF | TGTGCCAGCAGTGTTGGACAGACAGTGACTGGAAACACCATATATTTT
TRBJ1-2 | TRBV29-1 | NA | NA | CSVEEGATHEGGYTF | TGCAGCGTTGAAGAAGGGGCTACTCATGAGGGGGGCTACACCTTC
TRBJ1-2 | TRBV19 | NA | few | CASSKSRGNYGYTF | TGTGCCAGTAGTAAAAGCAGGGGCAACTATGGCTACACCTTC
TRBJ2-3 | TRBV20-1 | NA | once | CSAEEQTSTDTQYF | TGCAGTGCGGAGGAACAAACTAGCACAGATACGCAGTATTTT
TRBJ2-7 | TRBV20-1 | NA | NA | CSAVGDGTYEQYF | TGCAGTGCTGTGGGGGACGGGACCTACGAGCAGTACTTC
TRBJ2-5 | TRBV11-2 | NA | NA | CASSLGEGPQYF | TGTGCCAGCAGCTTGGGGGAAGGGCCCCAGTACTTC
TRBJ1-3 | TRBV20-1 | TRBD1 | NA | CSARNPGQGLGRLGNTIYF | TGCAGTGCTAGAAACCCGGGACAGGGTCTCGGAAGGCTAGGAAACACCATATATTTT
TRBJ2-1 | TRBV7-9 | TRBD1 | NA | CASRTGIYNEQFF | TGTGCCAGCAGGACAGGGATCTACAATGAGCAGTTCTTC
TRBJ1-1 | TRBV9 | NA | NA | CASSVATGGYGTEAFF | TGTGCCAGCAGCGTAGCTACGGGGGGGTACGGCACTGAAGCTTTCTTT
TRBJ2-2 | TRBV9 | NA | many | CASSVGLLTGELFF | TGTGCCAGCAGCGTAGGTCTACTCACCGGGGAGCTGTTTTTT
TRBJ1-4 | TRBV19 | TRBD1 | many | CASSSRGRNEKLFF | TGTGCCAGTAGCTCCAGGGGGCGGAATGAAAAACTGTTTTTT
TRBJ1-1 | TRBV19 | NA | NA | CASRSLGDTEAFF | TGTGCCAGTAGGTCCTTAGGGGACACTGAAGCTTTCTTT
TRBJ2-5 | TRBV7-9 | NA | NA | CASRSSEETQYF | TGTGCCAGCAGGTCTTCCGAGGAGACCCAGTACTTC
TRBJ1-2 | TRBV10-1 | TRBD1 | NA | CASSWTGGGYGYTF | TGCGCCAGCAGTTGGACAGGGGGCGGGTATGGCTACACCTTC
TRBJ1-6 | TRBV4-1 | TRBD1 | many | CASSQDRGRLGSPLHF | TGCGCCAGCAGCCAAGACAGGGGGCGTTTGGGTTCACCCCTCCACTTT
TRBJ1-4 | TRBV15 | NA | NA | CATGKPGGKLFF | TGTGCCACCGGAAAACCGGGGGGGAAACTGTTTTTT
TRBJ2-3 | TRBV11-3 | NA | many | CASSWRGQQGKQYF | TGTGCCAGCAGCTGGCGGGGGCAACAGGGGAAGCAGTATTTT
TRBJ2-3 | TRBV19 | NA | NA | CASTGGARDTQYF | TGTGCCAGTACCGGGGGAGCCAGGGATACGCAGTATTTT